The rows below give T cell receptor beta chains drawn from one sample of a study of T cells in Graves' hyperthyroidism and ophthalmopathy. MiXCR, run by TCRdb on the multiplex PCR reads, gives a single entry per CDR3 protein. The table has under 350,000 distinct CDR3 sequences, around a sixth seen once. Sequencing was performed on blood. The receptor source for this set is a woman in her forties or fifties with Graves' hyperthyroidism. The CDR3 runs from the conserved cysteine through the conserved F or W. Each record gives: V gene, J gene, D gene, clone size, CDR3 protein, CDR3 DNA. A D gene is named only where the DNA matches it firmly. For some rows the clone size is stated as once, few or many, or as a class when expanded; others skip it.

V gene: TRBV7-2
J gene: TRBJ2-5
D gene: .
clone size: many
CDR3 protein: CASSLASVTQYF
CDR3 DNA: TGTGCCAGCAGCTTAGCCTCGGTGACCCAGTACTTC

V gene: TRBV6-1
J gene: TRBJ1-1
D gene: .
clone size: many
CDR3 protein: CASSLNFGNTEAFF
CDR3 DNA: TGTGCCAGCAGTCTTAACTTTGGGAACACTGAAGCTTTCTTT

V gene: TRBV12-3/TRBV12-4
J gene: TRBJ2-5
D gene: .
clone size: many
CDR3 protein: CASSLDVRETQYF
CDR3 DNA: TGTGCCAGCAGTTTAGACGTTAGGGAGACCCAGTACTTC

V gene: TRBV11-2
J gene: TRBJ1-1
D gene: .
clone size: many
CDR3 protein: CASSPNTEAFF
CDR3 DNA: TGTGCCAGCAGCCCGAACACTGAAGCTTTCTTT

V gene: TRBV7-2
J gene: TRBJ2-5
D gene: .
clone size: .
CDR3 protein: CASSLVLVARETQYF
CDR3 DNA: TGTGCCAGCAGCTTAGTTTTAGTTGCTCGAGAGACCCAGTACTTC

V gene: TRBV19
J gene: TRBJ2-1
D gene: .
clone size: .
CDR3 protein: CASSIITRSPEQFF
CDR3 DNA: TGTGCCAGTAGTATAATAACCCGAAGCCCTGAGCAGTTCTTC

V gene: TRBV24-1
J gene: TRBJ2-1
D gene: .
clone size: few
CDR3 protein: CATSDVGHEQFF
CDR3 DNA: TGTGCCACCAGTGATGTAGGCCATGAGCAGTTCTTC

V gene: TRBV5-1
J gene: TRBJ2-1
D gene: .
clone size: many
CDR3 protein: CASSGGGGASNEQFF
CDR3 DNA: TGCGCCAGCAGCGGGGGAGGGGGCGCCTCCAATGAGCAGTTCTTC

V gene: TRBV7-8
J gene: TRBJ2-6
D gene: .
clone size: .
CDR3 protein: CASSLGRALLSGANVLTF
CDR3 DNA: TGTGCCAGCAGCTTAGGGAGGGCCCTCCTCTCTGGGGCCAACGTCCTGACTTTC

V gene: TRBV6-1
J gene: TRBJ1-1
D gene: .
clone size: .
CDR3 protein: CASSKHLGGSGGTEAFF
CDR3 DNA: TGTGCCAGCAGCAAACATCTGGGGGGATCGGGGGGCACTGAAGCTTTCTTT

V gene: TRBV12-3/TRBV12-4
J gene: TRBJ1-1
D gene: .
clone size: .
CDR3 protein: CASSTSDGGLGAFF
CDR3 DNA: .

V gene: TRBV4-1
J gene: TRBJ2-2
D gene: .
clone size: .
CDR3 protein: CASSRAFGGRSTGELFF
CDR3 DNA: TGCGCCAGCAGCCGCGCCTTCGGGGGGCGCTCCACCGGGGAGCTGTTTTTT

V gene: TRBV19
J gene: TRBJ2-1
D gene: TRBD2
clone size: .
CDR3 protein: CASHSGRVNEQFF
CDR3 DNA: TGTGCCAGCCACTCAGGGAGGGTCAATGAGCAGTTCTTC

V gene: TRBV12-3/TRBV12-4
J gene: TRBJ1-2
D gene: TRBD1
clone size: many
CDR3 protein: CASSHRTGNGYTF
CDR3 DNA: TGTGCCAGCAGTCACCGGACAGGGAATGGCTACACCTTC

V gene: TRBV7-9
J gene: TRBJ1-1
D gene: TRBD1
clone size: few
CDR3 protein: CASSSGTGDANTEAFF
CDR3 DNA: TGTGCCAGCAGCAGCGGGACAGGGGACGCGAACACTGAAGCTTTCTTT

V gene: TRBV4-1
J gene: TRBJ1-4
D gene: TRBD1
clone size: .
CDR3 protein: CASSHNSDRDIPKLFF
CDR3 DNA: TGCGCCAGCAGCCATAATTCGGACAGGGATATCCCAAAACTGTTTTTT

V gene: TRBV20-1
J gene: TRBJ2-5
D gene: TRBD2
clone size: many
CDR3 protein: CSARGGPTETQYF
CDR3 DNA: TGCAGTGCCCGGGGGGGTCCGACGGAGACCCAGTACTTC

V gene: TRBV28
J gene: TRBJ2-3
D gene: TRBD1
clone size: .
CDR3 protein: CASSWGQGVTQYF
CDR3 DNA: TGTGCCAGCAGTTGGGGACAGGGGGTCACGCAGTATTTT

V gene: TRBV19
J gene: TRBJ2-7
D gene: .
clone size: .
CDR3 protein: CASSPLPGLTSYEQYF
CDR3 DNA: TGTGCCAGTAGCCCTTTACCGGGACTGACCTCCTACGAGCAGTACTTC

V gene: TRBV11-2
J gene: TRBJ1-2
D gene: .
clone size: few
CDR3 protein: CASSGFPSYGYTF
CDR3 DNA: TGTGCCAGCAGTGGTTTCCCTTCTTATGGCTACACCTTC

V gene: TRBV29-1
J gene: TRBJ1-1
D gene: TRBD1
clone size: few
CDR3 protein: CSVEAPGTAQNTEAFF
CDR3 DNA: TGCAGCGTTGAAGCCCCCGGGACAGCTCAGAACACTGAAGCTTTCTTT

V gene: TRBV7-2
J gene: TRBJ2-1
D gene: .
clone size: many
CDR3 protein: CASSPSRGSSSYNEQFF
CDR3 DNA: TGTGCCAGCAGCCCCAGTCGTGGGTCCTCCTCCTACAATGAGCAGTTCTTC

V gene: TRBV6-2/TRBV6-3
J gene: TRBJ1-2
D gene: .
clone size: .
CDR3 protein: CASSARARTYGYTF
CDR3 DNA: TGTGCCAGCAGTGCCCGAGCTAGGACCTATGGCTACACCTTC

V gene: TRBV5-7
J gene: TRBJ1-4
D gene: .
clone size: .
CDR3 protein: CASSLNSATNEKLFF
CDR3 DNA: TGTGCCAGCAGCCTAAACAGTGCAACTAATGAAAAACTGTTTTTT

V gene: TRBV4-1
J gene: TRBJ2-1
D gene: .
clone size: few
CDR3 protein: CASSQALAVNEQFF
CDR3 DNA: TGCGCCAGCAGCCAAGCCCTAGCCGTCAATGAGCAGTTCTTC

V gene: TRBV6-1
J gene: TRBJ2-3
D gene: TRBD2
clone size: many
CDR3 protein: CASRPIIAGPDTQYF
CDR3 DNA: TGTGCCAGCAGACCCATTATAGCGGGCCCAGATACGCAGTATTTT

V gene: TRBV11-2
J gene: TRBJ2-7
D gene: TRBD2
clone size: few
CDR3 protein: CASSLDGLAVYEQYF
CDR3 DNA: TGTGCCAGCAGCTTAGATGGGCTAGCGGTCTACGAGCAGTACTTC

V gene: TRBV10-2
J gene: TRBJ1-5
D gene: TRBD1
clone size: .
CDR3 protein: CASSEQGNQPQHF
CDR3 DNA: TGCGCCAGCAGTGAACAGGGGAATCAGCCCCAGCATTTT

V gene: TRBV10-2
J gene: TRBJ1-4
D gene: .
clone size: .
CDR3 protein: CASREGQYNEKLFF
CDR3 DNA: TGTGCCAGCAGAGAGGGGCAGTATAATGAAAAACTGTTTTTT

V gene: TRBV12-3/TRBV12-4
J gene: TRBJ1-4
D gene: TRBD1
clone size: .
CDR3 protein: CASTHRGGGEKLFF
CDR3 DNA: TGTGCCAGCACCCACAGGGGGGGAGGAGAAAAACTGTTTTTT

V gene: TRBV7-9
J gene: TRBJ2-2
D gene: .
clone size: .
CDR3 protein: CASSLSAVRRKKTGELFF
CDR3 DNA: TGTGCCAGCAGCTTATCTGCGGTGAGGCGGAAAAAAACCGGGGAGCTGTTTTTT

V gene: TRBV6-1
J gene: TRBJ2-5
D gene: .
clone size: many
CDR3 protein: CASQGVAETQYF
CDR3 DNA: TGTGCCAGTCAAGGGGTGGCTGAGACCCAGTACTTC

V gene: TRBV12-3/TRBV12-4
J gene: TRBJ1-5
D gene: .
clone size: few
CDR3 protein: CASSLGFGQPQHF
CDR3 DNA: TGTGCCAGCAGTTTGGGTTTCGGGCAGCCCCAGCATTTT

V gene: TRBV27
J gene: TRBJ2-7
D gene: .
clone size: many
CDR3 protein: CASSFGRGYEQYF
CDR3 DNA: TGTGCCAGCAGTTTTGGTCGGGGATACGAGCAGTACTTC

V gene: TRBV3-1
J gene: TRBJ1-4
D gene: .
clone size: few
CDR3 protein: CASSQGVTNEKLFF
CDR3 DNA: TGTGCCAGCAGCCAAGGGGTGACTAATGAAAAACTGTTTTTT

V gene: TRBV11-2
J gene: TRBJ2-3
D gene: TRBD2
clone size: many
CDR3 protein: CASSLGLAGGQTDTQYF
CDR3 DNA: TGTGCCAGCAGCTTAGGTCTAGCGGGGGGGCAAACAGATACGCAGTATTTT

V gene: TRBV28
J gene: TRBJ2-5
D gene: .
clone size: many
CDR3 protein: CASSATGTPEKETQYF
CDR3 DNA: TGTGCCAGCAGCGCAACCGGGACTCCAGAAAAAGAGACCCAGTACTTC

V gene: TRBV6-9
J gene: TRBJ1-1
D gene: .
clone size: .
CDR3 protein: CASSYGRVEAFF
CDR3 DNA: TGTGCCAGCAGTTATGGTAGGGTTGAAGCTTTCTTT

V gene: TRBV20-1
J gene: TRBJ1-1
D gene: .
clone size: many
CDR3 protein: CSATQRGTEAFF
CDR3 DNA: TGCAGTGCTACTCAAAGGGGGACTGAAGCTTTCTTT

V gene: TRBV5-1
J gene: TRBJ1-1
D gene: TRBD1
clone size: few
CDR3 protein: CASSLFDRGANEAFF
CDR3 DNA: TGCGCCAGCAGCTTGTTTGACAGGGGGGCCAATGAAGCTTTCTTT

V gene: TRBV15
J gene: TRBJ1-4
D gene: .
clone size: many
CDR3 protein: CATSRDDTTNEKLFF
CDR3 DNA: TGTGCCACCAGCAGGGATGACACAACTAATGAAAAACTGTTTTTT

V gene: TRBV29-1
J gene: TRBJ2-3
D gene: TRBD2
clone size: .
CDR3 protein: CSVGTSGRALDTQYF
CDR3 DNA: TGCAGCGTCGGGACTAGCGGGAGGGCCCTAGATACGCAGTATTTT

V gene: TRBV4-1
J gene: TRBJ1-5
D gene: .
clone size: .
CDR3 protein: CASSQTQEVGPQHF
CDR3 DNA: TGCGCCAGCAGCCAAACACAAGAAGTCGGACCCCAGCATTTT

V gene: TRBV2
J gene: TRBJ2-5
D gene: .
clone size: .
CDR3 protein: CVSRTETQYF
CDR3 DNA: TGTGTCTCCCGTACCGAGACCCAGTACTTC